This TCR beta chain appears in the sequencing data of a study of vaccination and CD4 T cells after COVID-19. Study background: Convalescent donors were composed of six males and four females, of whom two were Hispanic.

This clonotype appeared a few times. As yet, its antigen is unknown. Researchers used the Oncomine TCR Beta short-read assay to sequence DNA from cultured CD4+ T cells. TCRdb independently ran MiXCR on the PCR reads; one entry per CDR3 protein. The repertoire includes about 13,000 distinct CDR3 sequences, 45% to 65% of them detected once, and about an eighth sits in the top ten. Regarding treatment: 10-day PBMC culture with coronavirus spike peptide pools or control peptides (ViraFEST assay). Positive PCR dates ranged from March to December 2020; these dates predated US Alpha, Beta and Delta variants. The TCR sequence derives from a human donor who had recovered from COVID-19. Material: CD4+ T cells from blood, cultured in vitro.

The CDR3 bases are TGTGCCAGCAGTAACCGCCCGACAGTGAGCACAGATACGCAGTATTTT. Its protein is CASSNRPTVSTDTQYF. V usage is TRBV6-1 and J usage is TRBJ2-3; D may be TRBD1 (5 bases). This CDR3 spans 16 amino acids. V lost 5 bases to trimming and J lost 0 bases, with 15 bases between them. The germline V gene has CDR1 MNHNS and CDR2 SASEGT.